The rows below give T cell receptor beta chains drawn from one sample of a study of cytomegalovirus exposure and HLA in healthy donors. Profiling relied on immunoSEQ multiplex PCR, and the TCRdb table lists in-frame clones only, not all of them. The sample is made up of more than 90,000 clones, and the top ten hold approximately 3.7% of it. Sequencing was carried out using PBMCs. Receptors originate from a man aged 25 to 45 in good health and CMV-seronegative. Both conserved end residues are trimmed from each CDR3. D genes are given only for firm matches.

>TRBV6-5|TRBD1|TRBJ1-3
ASRQGTLSGNTIY
>TRBV4-3|NA|TRBJ2-7
ASSQDDRTYEQY
>TRBV7-9|TRBD1|TRBJ2-5
ASSSGQGRGETQY
>TRBV9|TRBD1|TRBJ1-4
ASSGTPGQTNEKLF
>TRBV15|NA|TRBJ1-2
ATSRDLVGQHYGYT
>TRBV5-4|TRBD1|TRBJ2-5
ASSLPTGGFKETQY
>TRBV5-1|TRBD1|TRBJ1-5
ASSLRTGVQPQH
>TRBV7-9|TRBD2|TRBJ2-2
ASIFTGGMTGELF
>TRBV29-1|NA|TRBJ1-2
SVELGAGKWGGYT
>TRBV10-3|NA|TRBJ2-2
AISDPSLVRGALAGELF
>TRBV4-1|NA|TRBJ1-2
ASSTSTGSYGYT
>TRBV27|TRBD2|TRBJ2-1
ASSPRGTSGNNEQF
>TRBV2|NA|TRBJ2-7
ASSDVRGRSYEQY
>TRBV2|NA|TRBJ1-1
ASSTGNRNTEAF
>TRBV6-5|NA|TRBJ1-3
ASSYDIKNTVY
>TRBV28|NA|TRBJ1-2
ASSQTTGYYGYT
>TRBV7-8|TRBD2|TRBJ2-1
ASSLRWLAGGPSYNEQF
>TRBV6-1|TRBD2|TRBJ2-2
ASSALAGGRTGELF
>TRBV5-1|TRBD1|TRBJ2-3
ASSLLQGAADTQY
>TRBV30|NA|TRBJ2-3
AWSVGDTQY
>TRBV7-8|TRBD1|TRBJ1-5
ASSLGGQGVNSNQPQH
>TRBV7-8|NA|TRBJ1-1
ASSLRALVPEAF
>TRBV6-6|NA|TRBJ2-7
ASNLGSYEQY
>TRBV5-6|TRBD2|TRBJ2-3
ASSLVFRGGDDTQY
>TRBV5-4|TRBD2|TRBJ2-6
ASSLGGRGVNSGANVLT
>TRBV13|TRBD2|TRBJ2-3
ASSLGAGDQY
>TRBV4-3|TRBD2|TRBJ2-3
ASSPFNGLAGGLLMKDTQY
>TRBV19|TRBD1|TRBJ1-5
ASSTQGAFSNQPQH